This T cell receptor (beta chain) came from a study of cytomegalovirus exposure and HLA in healthy donors. Study-level points and caveats: Among CMV-associated TCR beta chains, most appeared HLA-restricted in a later analysis.

Concerning this clone itself: Its antigen is unknown.

Trimming shortened V by 1 base and J by 4 bases, and 17 bases separated the two germline ends. This CDR3 is 16 amino acids long. CDR1 and CDR2 (germline): SGHRS, YFSETQ. Both 60 Vbeta primers and 13 Jbeta primers went into the PCR. The repertoire was sequenced with immunoSEQ multiplex PCR; TCRdb's copy has only in-frame clones and lacks some. The table includes roughly 150,000 clones, 60% to 80% detected once. The V call is TRBV5-1, the J call TRBJ1-2; unclear D gene. The sequence was collected from a male donor in good health and CMV-seronegative. Source material: PBMCs. CDR3 DNA: TGCGCCAGCAGCTTGAACGATGGACTGGATGTCTATGGCTACACCTTC. This translates into CASSLNDGLDVYGYTF.